This is a list of T cell receptor beta chains from one sample in a study of blood T cell repertoires in COVID-19. Produced via immunoSEQ multiplex PCR; TCRdb's table is partial and in-frame only. Here the sample spans around 100,000 clones, under 95% being singletons. Sequences were obtained from peripheral blood. All receptors derive from a human donor with active COVID-19. The donor label of this sample is uncertain. The CDR3 runs from the conserved cysteine through the conserved F or W. D genes are given only for firm matches. Size tells how often a clone was seen (once, few, many) or the class of an expanded clone, and some rows leave it out.

>.|TRBV4-2|TRBJ1-1|.
TGTGCCAGCAGCCCCCTAGGGGTTTCGGACACTGAAGCTTTCTTT
CASSPLGVSDTEAFF
>.|TRBV11-2|TRBJ1-2|.
TGTGCCAGCAGCCCGACCTTATTCGGAGGCTATGGCTACACCTTC
CASSPTLFGGYGYTF
>.|TRBV10-3|TRBJ2-3|.
TGTGCCATCACTAGCCCCGATACGGATACGCAGTATTTT
CAITSPDTDTQYF
>.|TRBV6-5|TRBJ2-7|few
TGTGCCAGTAAAAAGGGGCAGGGGTCCTACGAGCAGTACTTC
CASKKGQGSYEQYF
>.|TRBV27|TRBJ2-5|.
TGTGCCAGCAGTTCACCAGGTCGGGGCCAAGAGACCCAGTACTTC
CASSSPGRGQETQYF
>TRBD1|TRBV12-3/TRBV12-4|TRBJ1-2|.
TGTGCCAGCAGTTTAGGGAGGACAGGTGGCTACACCTTC
CASSLGRTGGYTF
>.|TRBV5-1|TRBJ1-6|.
TGCGCCAGCAGCTTGACACAGAATAATTCACCCCTCCACTTT
CASSLTQNNSPLHF
>.|TRBV6-2/TRBV6-3|TRBJ2-3|.
TGTGCCAGCAGTCAATCGGGGGGCAGGCCAGATACGCAGTATTTT
CASSQSGGRPDTQYF
>.|TRBV5-1|TRBJ2-5|.
TGCGCCAGCAGCTTGGGCAGGGTCGGGGGAGAGACCCAGTACTTC
CASSLGRVGGETQYF
>.|TRBV3-1/TRBV3-2|TRBJ2-5|.
TGTGCCAGCAGCCAAGGAGGGGGTCGGGAGACCCAGTACTTC
CASSQGGGRETQYF
>TRBD1|TRBV5-1|TRBJ1-1|.
TGCGCCAGCAGGGTCGGGACAGGGGGCCGCACTGAAGCTTTCTTT
CASRVGTGGRTEAFF
>.|TRBV21-1|TRBJ1-6|.
TGTGCCAGCAGCAAAGTGGGGGGTAGCACCTATAATTCACCCCTCCACTTT
CASSKVGGSTYNSPLHF
>TRBD2|TRBV27|TRBJ2-3|once
TGTGCCAGCAGTTTGGAACTAGCGGGCACAGATACGCAGTATTTT
CASSLELAGTDTQYF
>.|TRBV5-6|TRBJ1-1|.
TGTGCCAGCAGCATCCGGGACAAGAACACTGAAGCTTTCTTT
CASSIRDKNTEAFF
>.|TRBV6-4|TRBJ2-6|.
TGTGCCAGCAGTGACTCCGGTGCTGGGGCCAACGTCCTGACTTTC
CASSDSGAGANVLTF
>.|TRBV28|TRBJ2-5|few
TGTGCCAGCAGTTTTCAAGGGGTCCGAGGGACCCAGTACTTC
CASSFQGVRGTQYF
>TRBD1|TRBV19|TRBJ2-2|.
TGTGCCAGTACCACGACAGGGTGGGCAGCCGGGGAGCTGTTTTTT
CASTTTGWAAGELFF
>TRBD2|TRBV19|TRBJ2-7|.
TGTGCCAGTAGTTCGCCCGGGACTAGATCGCACGAGCAGTACTTC
CASSSPGTRSHEQYF
>.|TRBV5-1|TRBJ2-2|.
TGCGCCAGCAGCTTTACATGGGGAGACACCGGGGAGCTGTTTTTT
CASSFTWGDTGELFF
>.|TRBV10-1|TRBJ1-1|.
TGCGCCAGCAGTGAGTCAAGGGGGACGAACACTGAAGCTTTCTTT
CASSESRGTNTEAFF